A selection of T cell receptor beta chains follows, all from one sample in a study of a mutant IDH1 vaccine in newly diagnosed glioma. Method: immunoSEQ multiplex PCR; TCRdb's copy keeps in-frame clones and lacks some. The table records around 92,000 clones, about 80% of them present only once. This specimen was PBMCs, taken from a glioma patient treated with radiotherapy, temozolomide or both. These TCRs come from a woman aged 50 to 60 with glioma. CDR3s include the opening cysteine and the closing phenylalanine or tryptophan. A D gene is named only where the DNA matches it firmly. Clone size appears in some rows only: once, few, many, or a class for an expanded clone.

d_call,clone_size,j_call,v_call,cdr3_nt,cdr3_aa
-,-,TRBJ1-1,TRBV11-2,TGTGCCAGCAGCTTCGGGGGGGGCAACACTGAAGCTTTCTTT,CASSFGGGNTEAFF
TRBD1,-,TRBJ1-2,TRBV9,TGTGCCAGCAGCGCGTCGACAGGGTCTGGCTACACCTTC,CASSASTGSGYTF
-,-,TRBJ2-5,TRBV7-9,TGTGCCAGCAGCCCCCTTAAGACCTTAGGGACCCAGTACTTC,CASSPLKTLGTQYF
TRBD1,-,TRBJ1-6,TRBV6-5,TGTGCCAGCGGCAGGGGGCTTCAGGATTCACCCCTCCACTTT,CASGRGLQDSPLHF
-,once,TRBJ1-2,TRBV7-2,TGTGCCAGCAGCTTAGTTGAACAGTATGGCTACACCTTC,CASSLVEQYGYTF
-,once,TRBJ2-1,TRBV9,TGTGCCAGCAGCCCCCTCGACTGGAGCTCCTACAATGAGCAGTTCTTC,CASSPLDWSSYNEQFF
-,-,TRBJ2-5,TRBV9,TGTGCCAGCAGCGTAGGGCTAGCAGAGGAGACCCAGTACTTC,CASSVGLAEETQYF
-,-,TRBJ2-3,TRBV27,TGTGCCAGCAGTTTCGGGGGCCTGAGCACAGATACGCAGTATTTT,CASSFGGLSTDTQYF
-,-,TRBJ1-1,TRBV5-1,TGCGCCAGCAGCTTGGATTATGTAGGCACTGAAGCTTTCTTT,CASSLDYVGTEAFF
-,-,TRBJ1-6,TRBV7-3,TGTGCCAGCAGCCCCAGTACAGGAGGTAATTCACCCCTCCACTTT,CASSPSTGGNSPLHF
TRBD1,-,TRBJ1-6,TRBV6-5,TGTGCCAGCAGTTCGGACAGGGGGGGACCCCTCCACTTT,CASSSDRGGPLHF
TRBD1,-,TRBJ1-5,TRBV7-2,TGTGCCAGCAGTTTTCAGGGGGCTAGGCAGCCCCAGCATTTT,CASSFQGARQPQHF
-,few,TRBJ1-5,TRBV19,TGTGCCAGTAGTTACCGGGGAAATCAGCCCCAGCATTTT,CASSYRGNQPQHF
-,-,TRBJ2-2,TRBV27,TGTGCCAGCAGTTTATCCCCGTTATCGAACACCGGGGAGCTGTTTTTT,CASSLSPLSNTGELFF
TRBD1,few,TRBJ1-6,TRBV10-3,TGTGCCATCAGTAGGGACCAGGGGGGCAATTCACCCCTCCACTTT,CAISRDQGGNSPLHF
TRBD1,-,TRBJ2-1,TRBV5-1,TGCGCCAGCAGCTTGACAGGGGGAGATAATGAGCAGTTCTTC,CASSLTGGDNEQFF
-,-,TRBJ1-1,TRBV14,TGTGCCAGCAGCCAGCAGGGTCCGGATGCTTTCTTT,CASSQQGPDAFF
-,-,TRBJ1-1,TRBV6-5,TGTGCCAGCAGTTATGGCCAAGTGAACACTGAAGCTTTCTTT,CASSYGQVNTEAFF
-,-,TRBJ1-6,TRBV28,TGTGCCAGCAGGAGGGGTTATAATTCACCCCTCCACTTT,CASRRGYNSPLHF
TRBD1,-,TRBJ1-1,TRBV12-5,TGTGCTAGTGGTTTTTTACCAGGGGGGAACACTGAAGCTTTCTTT,CASGFLPGGNTEAFF
-,-,TRBJ2-3,TRBV6-1,TGTGCCAGCAGTTCGAGGGCAAGGGGTGGAGATACGCAGTATTTT,CASSSRARGGDTQYF
TRBD2,-,TRBJ2-7,TRBV30,TGTGCCTGGAGTACGGGGGGCTACGAGCAGTACTTC,CAWSTGGYEQYF
-,once,TRBJ1-1,TRBV7-9,TGTGCCAGCAGCCCCGACGGCCGGGGAAACACTGAAGCTTTCTTT,CASSPDGRGNTEAFF
-,-,TRBJ2-7,TRBV19,TGTGCCAGTAGTCAAGGACCTTTGGAGCAGTACTTC,CASSQGPLEQYF
-,once,TRBJ1-2,TRBV19,TGTGCCAGAGCGGACATCACCCAGCCTAACTATGGCTACACCTTC,CARADITQPNYGYTF
-,-,TRBJ2-7,TRBV7-3,TGTGCCAGCAGCCGGACCGGAACAAATGGCGAGCAGTACTTC,CASSRTGTNGEQYF
-,-,TRBJ1-1,TRBV6-1,TGTGCCAGCAGTGAAGGGGGTAGGACTGAAGCTTTCTTT,CASSEGGRTEAFF
TRBD1,-,TRBJ2-3,TRBV6-5,TGTGCCAGCAGCCCTACAGGGGTTCTAGATCAGTATTTT,CASSPTGVLDQYF
-,few,TRBJ1-1,TRBV29-1,TGCAGCTCGGGGGGGATGAACACTGAAGCTTTCTTT,CSSGGMNTEAFF
TRBD1,few,TRBJ2-3,TRBV2,TGTGCCAGCAGCGACAGGGGGCGTACAGATACGCAGTATTTT,CASSDRGRTDTQYF
-,few,TRBJ1-1,TRBV2,TGTGCCAGCAGCCACTCCGGTGGGAGTGAAGCTTTCTTT,CASSHSGGSEAFF
TRBD1,once,TRBJ2-3,TRBV29-1,TGCAGCGTCCAGGGACAGGGGGCGGGAAATACGCAGTATTTT,CSVQGQGAGNTQYF
-,-,TRBJ2-7,TRBV19,TGTGCCAGTAGTATAGGTCACGGGAGCGAGCAGTACTTC,CASSIGHGSEQYF
TRBD1,-,TRBJ1-2,TRBV2,TGTGCCAGCAGTGAAACTGACGGGAGGCAGGGGGGTGGCTACACCTTC,CASSETDGRQGGGYTF
TRBD2,-,TRBJ2-4,TRBV4-2,TGTGCCAGCAGCCAAGATAGGCTAGCGGGGGACCCAGCCAAAAACATTCAGTACTTC,CASSQDRLAGDPAKNIQYF
-,once,TRBJ2-7,TRBV6-5,TGTGCCAGCAGTTCCTCCCGATTAGGGCACTACGAGCAGTACTTC,CASSSSRLGHYEQYF
-,once,TRBJ2-3,TRBV29-1,TGCAGCGTTGATATGGGGGGGCTTGATACGCAGTATTTT,CSVDMGGLDTQYF
-,-,TRBJ2-7,TRBV5-6,TGTGCCAGCAGCTGGCGGCAGGGCCGAAGGGAGCAGTACTTC,CASSWRQGRREQYF
TRBD1,-,TRBJ1-6,TRBV9,TGTGCCAGCAGCCTTACAGGGGCAGATTCACCCCTCCACTTT,CASSLTGADSPLHF
-,-,TRBJ2-2,TRBV19,TGTGCCAGTACCTCCCTTGGTGTGGGGGACACCGGGGAGCTGTTTTTT,CASTSLGVGDTGELFF
-,-,TRBJ1-3,TRBV11-3,TGTGCCAGCAGCTTAGGAAGGCTGGGCCGCTCTGGAAACACCATATATTTT,CASSLGRLGRSGNTIYF
TRBD1,-,TRBJ2-7,TRBV7-2,TGTGCCAGCAGCTTTGGGACAGGGATGGACGAGCAGTACTTC,CASSFGTGMDEQYF
-,-,TRBJ2-2,TRBV7-2,TGTGCCAGCAGCCCCAGGGGCCTCCACACCGGGGAGCTGTTTTTT,CASSPRGLHTGELFF